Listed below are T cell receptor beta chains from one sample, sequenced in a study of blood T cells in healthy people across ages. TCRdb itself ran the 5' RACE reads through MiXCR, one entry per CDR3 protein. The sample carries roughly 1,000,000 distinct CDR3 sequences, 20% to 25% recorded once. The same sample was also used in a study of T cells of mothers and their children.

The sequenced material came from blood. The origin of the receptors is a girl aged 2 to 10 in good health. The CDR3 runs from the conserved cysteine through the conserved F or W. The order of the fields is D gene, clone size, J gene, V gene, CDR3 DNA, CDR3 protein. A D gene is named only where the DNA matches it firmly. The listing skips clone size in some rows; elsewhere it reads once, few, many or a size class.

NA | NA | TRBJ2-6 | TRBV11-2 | TGTGCCAGCAGCTTAGTGAGGAAAGCTGGGGCCAACGTCCTGACTTTC | CASSLVRKAGANVLTF
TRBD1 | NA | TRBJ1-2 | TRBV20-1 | TGCAGTGTAGGGGGTAACAGGGGTAGCGGTGGCTACACCTTC | CSVGGNRGSGGYTF
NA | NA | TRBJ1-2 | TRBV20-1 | TGCAGTGCTACCCCAACAGTTGATGGCTACACCTTC | CSATPTVDGYTF
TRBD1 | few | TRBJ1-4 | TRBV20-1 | TGCAGTGCTAGAGATCACAGGGGGTCGAATGAAAAACTGTTTTTT | CSARDHRGSNEKLFF
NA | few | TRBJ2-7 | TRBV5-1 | TGCGCCAGCAGCTTGGCCCCAGGGTACTACGAGCAGTACTTC | CASSLAPGYYEQYF
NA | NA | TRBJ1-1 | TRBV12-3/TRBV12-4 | TGTGCCAGCAGTCACTCCGAGAACACTGAAGCTTTCTTT | CASSHSENTEAFF
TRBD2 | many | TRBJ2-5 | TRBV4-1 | TGCGCCAGCAGCCAAGAACCGCGGGAGGACGGAGAGACCCAGTACTTC | CASSQEPREDGETQYF
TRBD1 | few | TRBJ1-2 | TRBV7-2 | TGTGCCAGCAGCCGGGACAGGGCCTCTAATGGCTACACCTTC | CASSRDRASNGYTF
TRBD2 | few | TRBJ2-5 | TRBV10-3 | TGTGCCATCAGTGACTCCGGACTAGCAGCACAAGAGACCCAGTACTTC | CAISDSGLAAQETQYF
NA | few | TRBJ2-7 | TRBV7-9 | TGTGCCAGCAGCTCCAGGGAGTCCTACGAGCAGTACTTC | CASSSRESYEQYF
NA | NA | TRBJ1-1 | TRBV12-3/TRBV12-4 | TGTGCCAGCAGTTTCGTTTCGGGTACTGAAGCTTTCTTT | CASSFVSGTEAFF
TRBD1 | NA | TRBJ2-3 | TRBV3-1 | TGTGCCAGCAGCCTTAGGCAAGGACAGGGGACCAACACAGATACGCAGTATTTT | CASSLRQGQGTNTDTQYF
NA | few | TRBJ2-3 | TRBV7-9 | TGTGCCAGCAGATCCCTCGGTGGGGGCACCGCAGATACGCAGTATTTT | CASRSLGGGTADTQYF
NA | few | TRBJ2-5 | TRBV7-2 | TGTGCCAGCAGCTTAGGGCGGGGGCAGGGGGGAGAGACCCAGTACTTC | CASSLGRGQGGETQYF
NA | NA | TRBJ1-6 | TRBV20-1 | TGCAGTGCTAGAGACGGTCAGGGGCCCCATTTATATAATTCACCCCTCCACTTT | CSARDGQGPHLYNSPLHF
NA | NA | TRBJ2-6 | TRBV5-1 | TGCGCCAGCAGCTATCTGGGACCCGGGGCCAACGTCCTGACTTTC | CASSYLGPGANVLTF
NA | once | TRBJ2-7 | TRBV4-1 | TGCGCCAGCAGCCAAGACAGGGGGGGTAAAGGCTACGAGCAGTACTTC | CASSQDRGGKGYEQYF
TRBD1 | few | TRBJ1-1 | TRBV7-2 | TGTGCCAGCAGCTCTTACAGGGGAACTGAAGCTTTCTTT | CASSSYRGTEAFF
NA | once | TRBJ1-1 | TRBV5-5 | TGTGCCAGCAGCCCTGGAGACGGTTATCCGGCTTTCTTT | CASSPGDGYPAFF
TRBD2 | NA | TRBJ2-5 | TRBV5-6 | TGTGCCAGCAGCTTAGGGACTAGCGGGAGTGAAGAGACCCAGTACTTC | CASSLGTSGSEETQYF
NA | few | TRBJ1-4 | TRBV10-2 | TGCGCCAGCGTCGCCCGGCCCGATGAAAAACTGTTTTTT | CASVARPDEKLFF
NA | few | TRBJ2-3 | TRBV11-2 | TGTGCCAGCAGCTTAAGCTGGGGTCCAGACGGTACGCAGTATTTT | CASSLSWGPDGTQYF
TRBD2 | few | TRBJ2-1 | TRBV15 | TGTGCCACCAGCTTCGGACTAGCGGGCCTTAATGAGCAGTTCTTC | CATSFGLAGLNEQFF
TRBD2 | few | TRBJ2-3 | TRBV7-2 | TGTGCCAGCAGCTCGGGACTAGCGGGAGGAACCCCGTATTTT | CASSSGLAGGTPYF
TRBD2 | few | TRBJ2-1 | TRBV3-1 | TGTGCCAGCAGCCAGGCCGTCCCTAGCGGGCACTATGAGCAGTTCTTC | CASSQAVPSGHYEQFF
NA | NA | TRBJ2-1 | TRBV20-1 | TGCAGTGCAACGGAAAATGAGCAGTTCTTC | CSATENEQFF
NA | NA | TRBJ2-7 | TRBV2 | TGTGCCAGGGAGAACAGCGGGACATACGAGCAGTACTTC | CARENSGTYEQYF